This paragraph covers one TCR beta chain sequence. This sample is drawn from a study of T cell changes during pregnancy in multiple sclerosis. Method: immunoSEQ multiplex PCR; TCRdb's copy keeps in-frame clones and lacks some. The sample consists of over 30,000 clones, about 88% of them appearing once. J gave up 4 bases and V 0 bases, and 8 bases lay outside the gene matches. In germline, CDR1 is SGHDN, CDR2 FVKESK. This CDR3 region has 16 residues. The sample was CD8+ T cells from peripheral blood mononuclear cells, taken in the third trimester of pregnancy. The chain is built from TRBV14 and TRBJ1-2, with 7 positions matching TRBD1. The clonotype was recovered from a female donor with multiple sclerosis, enrolled in a pregnancy study. CDR3 region: CASSQDPTGPSYGYTF. The CDR3 DNA reads TGTGCCAGCAGCCAAGATCCGACAGGGCCGAGCTATGGCTACACCTTC.